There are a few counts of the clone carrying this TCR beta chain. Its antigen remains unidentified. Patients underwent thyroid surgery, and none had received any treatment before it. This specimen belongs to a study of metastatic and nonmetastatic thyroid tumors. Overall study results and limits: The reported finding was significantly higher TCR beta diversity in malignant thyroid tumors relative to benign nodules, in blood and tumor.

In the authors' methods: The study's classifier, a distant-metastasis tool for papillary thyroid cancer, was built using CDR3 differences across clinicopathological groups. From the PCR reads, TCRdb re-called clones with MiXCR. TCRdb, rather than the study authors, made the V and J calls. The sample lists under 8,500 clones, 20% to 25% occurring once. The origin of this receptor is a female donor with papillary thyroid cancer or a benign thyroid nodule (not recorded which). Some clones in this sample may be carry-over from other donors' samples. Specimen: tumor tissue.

The CDR3 region has the DNA TGTGCCAGCCGATCCAGGACTAGCGGGAGGGTTTTAGATACGCAGTATTTT. It encodes CASRSRTSGRVLDTQYF. The chain combines TRBV6-2 or TRBV6-3 with TRBJ2-3; 15 nucleotides match TRBD2. CDR1 MNHEY and CDR2 SVGEGT come from the germline V gene. This CDR3 has 17 residues. The ends lost 8 bases at V and 5 bases at J; junction bases unmatched: 11.